These T cell receptor beta chains were read from a single sample in a study of T cell changes during pregnancy in multiple sclerosis. Sequencing was performed with immunoSEQ multiplex PCR; in TCRdb, only in-frame clones are kept and a portion is missing. The profile shows around 10,000 clones, under 85% of them singletons. The material was CD8+ T cells from peripheral blood mononuclear cells, obtained in the third trimester of pregnancy. The origin of the receptors is a female donor in good health, enrolled as a control in a pregnancy study. The CDR3 runs from the conserved cysteine through the conserved F or W.

V	J	CDR3
TRBV7-6	TRBJ1-1	CASSLGSSDTEAFF
TRBV10-1	TRBJ2-1	CASSEGGTDNEQFF
TRBV7-9	TRBJ1-3	CASSLGTSSGNTIYF
TRBV5-8	TRBJ1-4	CASSLDRDPEKLFF
TRBV27	TRBJ2-7	CASSLWGPYEQYF
TRBV6-4	TRBJ2-2	CASSDSSGRGDTGELFF
TRBV12-5	TRBJ2-3	CASGLGQGFTSTDTQYF
TRBV18	TRBJ1-1	CASSPWTGNTHLKDTEAFF
TRBV5-6	TRBJ1-4	CASRVGHGNEKLFF
TRBV6-1	TRBJ2-1	CASSEVPGNPSYNEQFF
TRBV15	TRBJ2-3	CATSFRPGLAGPGRATDTQYF
TRBV27	TRBJ1-1	CATRGGVAEAFF
TRBV18	TRBJ2-1	CASSPGQGDLNNEQFF
TRBV25-1	TRBJ2-2	CASSPSGDTGELFF
TRBV6-1	TRBJ2-1	CASRKAGSSYNEQFF
TRBV30	TRBJ2-1	CAWSGMRGLSYNEQFF
TRBV7-6	TRBJ2-7	CASSLEQTASYEQYF
TRBV27	TRBJ2-7	CASSPGGAGYEQYF
TRBV27	TRBJ1-1	CASSSTGAETEAFF
TRBV4-2	TRBJ2-7	CASSQDGSGGSYEQYF
TRBV4-3	TRBJ1-2	CASSQGGQGNYGYTF
TRBV6-1	TRBJ1-1	CASSEGRGNTEAFF
TRBV2	TRBJ2-3	CASRDYTDTQYF
TRBV2	TRBJ2-7	CARKALTDYEQYF
TRBV7-9	TRBJ1-1	CASSSRSQDRGFWTEAFF
TRBV7-6	TRBJ2-1	CASSYLAGGHSYNEQFF
TRBV5-6	TRBJ2-5	CASSFRFGRGRQETQYF
TRBV21-1	TRBJ2-1	CASSKGTEHYNEQFF
TRBV5-8	TRBJ2-1	CASSRSSGGNEQFF
TRBV6-1	TRBJ2-2	CATPLGTGDHGELFF
TRBV4-2	TRBJ1-4	CASSQEGGGTNEKLFF
TRBV15	TRBJ1-1	CATSRAAENTEAFF
TRBV13	TRBJ2-7	CASSLAGLVPEQYF
TRBV27	TRBJ2-3	CASSPPRGKTQYF
TRBV9	TRBJ1-2	CASSVERDREMVGGYTF
TRBV4-1	TRBJ1-4	CASSQVQGDEKLFF
TRBV27	TRBJ1-2	CASSLRQGASDGYTF
TRBV6-4	TRBJ2-3	CASSDSGAGKGPDTQYF
TRBV6-1	TRBJ2-7	CASSEDTGAFYEQYF
TRBV5-6	TRBJ2-3	CASSTSGLSTDTQYF
TRBV9	TRBJ1-6	CASSAPTEANSPLHF
TRBV7-3	TRBJ2-1	CASSPDSYNEQFF